Below, one T cell receptor (beta chain) is given with its context. The antigen is undetermined. Germline assignment: CDR1 SGDLS and CDR2 YYNGEE. Unmatched junction bases numbered 6, after V lost 6 bases and J lost 9 bases. The CDR3 totals 12 residues. This sample stems from a study of T cell repertoires in cytomegalovirus infection. Study-wide results and limits: Dominating the ex vivo response were TCR beta clonotypes that were CMV-specific and HLA-C-restricted.

TCRdb re-called the reads through MiXCR, storing one row per CDR3 protein. Of around 770,000 distinct CDR3 sequences in the sample, 25% to 35% were seen once. Source: cultured CD8+ T cells from PBMCs, taken from culture after CMV antigen stimulation. The rearrangement uses TRBV9 and TRBJ1-1; the match to TRBD1 covers 9 bases. This sequence originates from a human donor in good health (CMV status not recorded). Some clones in this sample may be carry-over from other donors' samples. CDR3 protein: CASNPTGGQAFF. In nucleotides, the CDR3 is TGTGCCAGCAACCCGACAGGGGGACAAGCTTTCTTT.